This entry lists 21 T cell receptor beta chains sequenced from one sample in a study of blood T cell repertoires in COVID-19. Profiled with immunoSEQ multiplex PCR; TCRdb holds only in-frame clones, not every one. The data contain around 80,000 clones, around three quarters of them seen just once; the ten biggest clones take up approximately 5.8%. Input material: peripheral blood. The receptors shown here come from a man between 45 and 60 years old with active or convalescent COVID-19.

This chain links TRBV27 with TRBJ2-7; tentative D call: TRBD2 (5 bases). V was pared by 4 bases and J by 6 bases, with 16 bases between. This CDR3 region has 14 residues. Germline loops: CDR1 MNHEY, CDR2 SMNVEV (reference sequence). The CDR3 here is CASSSAPGAGEQYF. In DNA, the CDR3 is TGTGCCAGCAGTTCCGCTCCGGGTGCGGGCGAGCAGTACTTC.

The gene calls are TRBV19 and TRBJ2-7, with a weak D call TRBD1 (9 bases). Per germline, CDR1 LNHDA and CDR2 SQIVND (reference sequence). V lost 8 bases to trimming and J lost 0 bases, with 23 bases between them. The CDR3 contains 17 residues. The CDR3 nucleotides read TGTGCCAGTCCCGCGGGGGGACAGGGAAGTTCCTCCTACGAGCAGTACTTC. As protein: CASPAGGQGSSSYEQYF.

The chain has TRBV6-5 and TRBJ1-5, with 9 bases lining up with TRBD1. Germline CDR1 and CDR2: MNHEY and SVGAGI. J gave up 3 bases and V 10 bases, and 4 bases lay outside the gene matches. The length of the CDR3 is 13 residues. CDR3 sequence reads: CATGDRDNQPQHF. CDR3 sequence (DNA): TGTGCCACCGGGGACAGGGACAATCAGCCCCAGCATTTT.

The J gene is TRBJ1-1, the V gene TRBV30, with D perhaps TRBD1 (5 bases). The CDR3 is 10 residues long. Trimming shortened V by 8 bases and J by 8 bases, and 12 bases separated the two germline ends. Germline V gene data show CDR1 as GTSNPN and CDR2 as SVGIG (reference sequence). CDR3 loop: CAGGRLEAFF. The CDR3 bases are TGTGCCGGGGGGAGGTTGGAAGCTTTCTTT.

The chain joins TRBV3-1 (or the pseudogene TRBV3-2) to TRBJ2-3; 8 bases map to TRBD2. The CDR3 loop spans 17 amino acids. V lost 6 bases, J lost 1 base, and 12 bases stayed unmatched. The germline CDR1 and CDR2 sequences are LGHDT and YNNKEL (reference sequence). The CDR3 spells CASRAPGLVVGTDTQYF. The CDR3 coding sequence is TGTGCCAGCAGGGCGCCGGGACTAGTGGTTGGCACAGATACGCAGTATTTT.

The CDR3 coding sequence is TGTGCCAGCAGCCCCCGAGGGACAGGGTATGGGAATGAGCAGTTCTTC. It is translated as CASSPRGTGYGNEQFF. The V gene is TRBV7-2, the J gene TRBJ2-1, with 9 bases matching TRBD1. Germline V gives CDR1 SGHTA, CDR2 FQGNSA. V shed 5 bases, J shed 7 bases, and the junction held 12 bases outside the gene matches. This CDR3 has 16 amino acids.

V and J are TRBV6-5 and TRBJ1-3, with D tentatively TRBD1 (5 bases). The germline V gene has CDR1 MNHEY and CDR2 SVGAGI. The CDR3 covers 13 residues. Trimming took 7 bases from V and 4 from J, leaving 11 bases between them. The CDR3 is CASTRGNGNTIYF. The CDR3 DNA is TGTGCCAGCACTAGGGGCAACGGAAACACCATATATTTT.

This sequence joins TRBV4-3 and TRBJ2-4; a possible D gene is TRBD1 (7 bases). The CDR3 runs to 16 residues. V lost 0 bases and J lost 9, with 18 bases in between. CDR1 and CDR2 (germline): LGHNA, YSLEER. CDR3 nucleotides: TGCGCCAGCAGCCAAGATTGGGCAGGGGGGCGATTCATTCAGTACTTC. Its translation: CASSQDWAGGRFIQYF.

The chain uses TRBV4-3 and TRBJ1-6, with 10 nucleotides matching TRBD1. This CDR3 contains 15 residues. V gave up 2 bases and J gave up 8 bases; unmatched junction bases: 3. Per germline, CDR1 LGHNA and CDR2 YSLEER. In DNA form, the CDR3 reads TGCGCCAGCAGCCAAACCGGGACAGGGGATTCACCCCTCCACTTT. This gives the protein CASSQTGTGDSPLHF.

The chain is built from TRBV19 and TRBJ1-5, with 10 bases fitting TRBD1. The V and J ends lost 7 bases and 7 bases, in that order; junction bases with no gene match: 7. The CDR3 has 14 residues. Germline-derived CDR1 and CDR2 are LNHDA and SQIVND (reference sequence). The CDR3 reads CASTRQGAGQPQHF. For the CDR3, the DNA is TGTGCCAGTACCCGACAGGGGGCCGGGCAGCCCCAGCATTTT.

The V and J genes are TRBV10-3 and TRBJ1-1, with TRBD1 identical over 7 bases. V trimming: 4 bases; J trimming: 4 bases; junction bases outside the gene matches: 3. The CDR3 consists of 13 residues. Germline CDR1 and CDR2: ENHRY and SYGVKD. The CDR3 loop is CAISADRATEAFF. CDR3 coding DNA: TGTGCCATCAGTGCAGACAGGGCCACTGAAGCTTTCTTT.

The rearrangement joins TRBV9 to TRBJ1-3, with TRBD1 identical over 7 bases. Germline CDR1 SGDLS, CDR2 YYNGEE. V gave up 6 bases and J gave up 2 bases; unmatched junction bases: 5. The CDR3 length is 14 residues. CDR3 sequence reads: CASTQGGPGNTIYF. In nucleotides, the CDR3 is TGTGCCAGCACCCAGGGGGGCCCTGGAAACACCATATATTTT.

This clone was observed a single time. V is TRBV9 and J is TRBJ2-5; TRBD2 matches at 7 bases. Trimming at V came to 0 bases and at J to 7 bases, leaving 0 bases not matched to a gene. The CDR3 covers 12 residues. CDR1 and CDR2 (germline): SGDLS, YYNGEE. The CDR3 protein is CASSVAGGTQYF. CDR3 bases: TGTGCCAGCAGCGTAGCGGGGGGGACCCAGTACTTC.

This clone has only a few counts. The gene calls are TRBV28 and TRBJ1-4; D is unclear. Germline values: CDR1 MDHEN, CDR2 SYDVKM. CDR3 length equals 14 residues. The V gene lost 3 bases and the J gene lost 4 bases, with 9 bases spanning the gap. CDR3 nucleotides: TGTGCCAGCAGTTTGCGCAGGCTTAATGAAAAACTGTTTTTT. This sequence encodes CASSLRRLNEKLFF.

This chain joins TRBV29-1 and TRBJ1-2; 12 bases align to TRBD1. Germline V gene data show CDR1 as SQVTM and CDR2 as ANQGSEA. CDR3 size: 14 residues. V dropped 4 bases and J dropped 6; count of bases not matched to a gene: 6. The CDR3 DNA reads TGCAGCGTTGTACCCGGGACAGGGGGCCATGGCTACACCTTC. This gives the protein CSVVPGTGGHGYTF.

The count of this clone is one. The chain joins TRBV19 to TRBJ2-6, with D possibly matching TRBD1 (6 bases). Germline lookup yields CDR1 LNHDA and CDR2 SQIVND (reference sequence). The CDR3 length is 16 residues. Between the trimmed V and J ends, which lost 5 bases and 4 bases, there was a span of 15 bases. The CDR3 DNA reads TGTGCCAGTAGTGCCGGGACAACGTCCGGGGCCAACGTCCTGACTTTC. Its translation is CASSAGTTSGANVLTF.

The rearrangement links TRBV6-2 or TRBV6-3 to TRBJ2-5, with a tentative D call TRBD2 (6 bases). This CDR3 comprises 13 residues. Germline lookup yields CDR1 MNHEY and CDR2 SVGEGT. V was clipped by 5 bases and J by 1 base, with 8 bases between them. CDR3 protein: CASSRDFQETQYF. The CDR3 DNA sequence: TGTGCCAGCAGTAGGGACTTCCAAGAGACCCAGTACTTC.

This clone was counted once. V and J are TRBV29-1 and TRBJ2-5; TRBD2 might be the D (6 bases). V was clipped by 4 bases and J by 2 bases, with 14 bases between them. Germline V gives CDR1 SQVTM, CDR2 ANQGSEA. This CDR3 region has 14 residues. CDR3: CSVVFNSGQETQYF. CDR3 in DNA: TGCAGCGTTGTATTTAATAGCGGACAAGAGACCCAGTACTTC. The full variable domain, its missing parts supplied by reference TRBV29-1 and TRBJ2-5, is SAVISQKPSRDICQRGTSLTIQCQVDSQVTMMFWYRQQPGQSLTLIATANQGSEATYESGFVIDKFPISRPNLTFSTLTVSNMSPEDSSIYLCSVVFNSGQETQYFGPGTRLLVL.

The chain employs TRBV6-1 and TRBJ2-7; 7 bases fit TRBD1. The CDR3 has 16 amino acids. With V trimmed by 1 base and J by 2 bases, 8 bases remained unmatched. Germline assignment: CDR1 MNHNS and CDR2 SASEGT. The CDR3 here is CASSEGPGTETYEQYF. DNA of the CDR3: TGTGCCAGCAGTGAAGGGCCTGGGACAGAAACCTACGAGCAGTACTTC.

In this sample, this clone turned up a few times. The chain recombines TRBV6-5 with TRBJ2-7; TRBD1 matches at 10 bases. V lost 0 bases to trimming and J lost 7 bases; unmatched junction nucleotides: 6. CDR1 and CDR2 from the germline V gene are MNHEY and SVGAGI. The CDR3 has 15 residues. In DNA form, the CDR3 reads TGTGCCAGCAGTTACTCAGGGACAGGGGCGGGAGAGCAGTACTTC. Translation gives CASSYSGTGAGEQYF.

The chain joins TRBV7-3 to TRBJ1-1; 9 positions match TRBD1. V lost 6 bases and J lost 0; bases outside the gene matches: 5. The germline gives CDR1 SGHTA, CDR2 FQGTGA. The CDR3 is 15 residues long. The CDR3 protein is CASSPDRGMNTEAFF. CDR3 coding DNA: TGTGCCAGCAGTCCGGACAGGGGCATGAACACTGAAGCTTTCTTT.